The next 6 T cell receptor beta chains were all read from a single sample in a study of CD4 T cells in relation to SARS-CoV-2 and coronaviruses. The method was immunoSEQ multiplex PCR; TCRdb's version includes in-frame clones alone and lacks a portion of them. The repertoire holds 55,000 to 75,000 clones, about 89% seen once, with about 1.6% in the top ten. The unexposed donors gave CD4+ T cells in about 2011-2019, prior to COVID-19. The sequencing input was memory CD4+ T cells from PBMCs. Receptors were obtained from a human donor in good health.

CDR3 sequence: CASSLLRGGTEAFF. The CDR3 DNA follows: TGTGCCAGCAGCTTATTACGGGGGGGCACTGAAGCTTTCTTT. The V and J genes are TRBV7-8 and TRBJ1-1; perhaps TRBD1 as D (5 bases). Looked up from germline, CDR1 is SGHVS and CDR2 is FQNEAQ. With 2 bases removed from V and 4 bases from J, the gap between germline ends came to 11 bases. The CDR3 length is 14 residues.

The chain carries TRBV24-1 and TRBJ2-3; no definite D call. The ends were cut back, 6 bases at V and 4 bases at J, with 10 bases in the middle. CDR1 is KGHDR, CDR2 SFDVKD, per germline. The CDR3 extends over 13 amino acids. CDR3: CATSTPVSDTQYF. Here the CDR3 DNA reads TGTGCCACCAGTACTCCAGTCTCAGATACGCAGTATTTT.

In nucleotides, the CDR3 is TGTGCCAGCAGAGTGTCGACTAGCTCTAACAATGAGCAGTTCTTC. The encoded protein is CASRVSTSSNNEQFF. J is TRBJ2-1 and V is TRBV5-4; 7 positions match TRBD2. Germline V gene data show CDR1 as SGHNT and CDR2 as YYREEE (reference sequence). The CDR3 is 15 residues long. Trimming removed 5 bases from V and 5 bases from J; junction bases left unmatched: 10.

The chain joins TRBV30 to TRBJ1-2; no clear D. The CDR3 extends over 11 amino acids. Germline CDR1 reads GTSNPN; CDR2 reads SVGIG (reference sequence). With 2 bases removed from V and 4 bases from J, the gap between germline ends came to 5 bases. The CDR3 DNA follows: TGTGCCTGGAGTCTGTTCTATGGCTACACCTTC. Translated: CAWSLFYGYTF. Looking up the rest from reference TRBV30 and TRBJ1-2 gives the full variable domain: SQTIHQWPATLVQPVGSPLSLECTVEGTSNPNLYWYRQAAGRGLQLLFYSVGIGQISSEVPQNLSASRPQDRQFILSSKKLLLSDSGFYLCAWSLFYGYTFGSGTRLTVV.

The chain links TRBV5-1 to TRBJ2-5; 10 bases are a match to TRBD2. Germline trimming cut 4 bases from V and 2 bases from J; bases unmatched to any gene: 8. The CDR3 runs 16 residues. In germline, CDR1 is SGHRS, CDR2 YFSETQ. The CDR3 here is CASSRKGTSVQETQYF. CDR3 DNA sequence: TGCGCCAGCAGCCGGAAGGGGACTAGCGTACAAGAGACCCAGTACTTC.

This chain connects TRBV5-1 to TRBJ2-1, with D perhaps being TRBD1 or TRBD2 (6 bases each). Germline lookup yields CDR1 SGHRS and CDR2 YFSETQ. V was pared by 5 bases and J by 10 bases, with 16 bases between. The CDR3 loop spans 13 amino acids. CDR3: CASRTPFGGEQFF. The CDR3 DNA is TGCGCCAGCAGAACCCCCTTCGGGGGCGAGCAGTTCTTC.